This paragraph covers one T cell receptor beta chain sequence. This record comes from a study of OX40 agonist ivuxolimab in advanced cancers. From germline, CDR1 is SGHAT and CDR2 FQNNGV. The CDR3 is made up of 15 amino acids. Trimming took off 5 bases at V and 6 bases at J, with 17 bases between the two ends. Assay used: immunoSEQ multiplex PCR; TCRdb lists only in-frame clones, some missing. The table has 55,000 to 70,000 clones, around four fifths seen once; the top ten hold 3.7%. The sequencing here drew on CD4+ or CD8+ T cells sorted from blood, taken in a trial of the OX40 agonist ivuxolimab. The chain carries TRBV11-2 and TRBJ2-1; D remains unclear. This receptor was identified in an adult with an advanced solid tumor such as melanoma, head and neck, liver or kidney cancer. The CDR3 here is CASSPRSSTPNEQFF. The CDR3, as DNA: TGTGCCAGCAGCCCACGGTCCTCTACACCCAATGAGCAGTTCTTC.